The rows below give T cell receptor beta chains drawn from one sample of a study of Graves' ophthalmopathy and Graves' hyperthyroidism. TCRdb re-called the multiplex PCR reads with MiXCR, one entry per CDR3 protein. The profile shows approximately 210,000 distinct CDR3 sequences, around a fifth of them singletons. Sample: peripheral blood. These receptors were taken from a woman aged 45-60 years with Graves' ophthalmopathy. Each CDR3 is given with its conserved first and last residue. D genes are given only for firm matches. Size is stated for part of the rows, as once, few or many counts, or as a class when the clone is expanded.

V	J	D	size	CDR3	DNA
TRBV11-1	TRBJ2-5	TRBD2	NA	CASSPLARHQETQYF	TGTGCCAGCAGTCCACTAGCGAGACACCAAGAGACCCAGTACTTC
TRBV5-1	TRBJ2-2	NA	many	CASAREGELFF	TGCGCCAGCGCGAGAGAAGGGGAGCTGTTTTTT
TRBV20-1	TRBJ2-7	NA	many	CSAPAWGSYEQYF	TGCAGTGCCCCGGCGTGGGGCTCCTACGAGCAGTACTTC
TRBV25-1	TRBJ1-1	TRBD1	many	CASSVTGGNPEAFF	TGTGCCAGCAGTGTGACAGGGGGAAACCCTGAAGCTTTCTTT
TRBV11-2	TRBJ2-5	NA	NA	CASSLRASRMQETQYF	TGTGCCAGCAGCTTAAGGGCTAGCAGAATGCAAGAGACCCAGTACTTC
TRBV24-1	TRBJ2-3	NA	NA	CATSDLVRDTDTQYF	TGTGCCACCAGTGATTTGGTTCGGGACACAGATACGCAGTATTTT
TRBV28	TRBJ1-1	NA	many	CASLRRMNTEAFF	TGTGCCAGCCTACGACGGATGAACACTGAAGCTTTCTTT
TRBV28	TRBJ2-6	TRBD2	NA	CASSPTGASGSFGANVLTF	TGTGCCAGCAGTCCGACGGGGGCTAGCGGGAGCTTTGGGGCCAACGTCCTGACTTTC
TRBV20-1	TRBJ2-3	TRBD2	NA	CSALPPYSGSTDTQYF	TGCAGTGCACTACCCCCCTATAGCGGGAGCACAGATACGCAGTATTTT
TRBV12-3/TRBV12-4	TRBJ2-5	NA	few	CASSRLGGRHEETQYF	TGTGCCAGCAGCCGCTTGGGAGGCAGGCATGAAGAGACCCAGTACTTC
TRBV24-1	TRBJ2-7	TRBD1	NA	CATSDPGQGYYEQYF	TGTGCCACCAGTGATCCGGGACAGGGGTACTACGAGCAGTACTTC
TRBV6-5	TRBJ2-7	TRBD2	once	CASSYSTGTRSYEQYF	TGTGCCAGCAGTTACTCCACCGGGACTAGATCCTACGAGCAGTACTTC
TRBV18	TRBJ1-2	NA	many	CASSPGEAYGYTF	TGTGCCAGCTCACCCGGGGAGGCCTATGGCTACACCTTC
TRBV6-1	TRBJ1-1	TRBD1	many	CATTDRTAEAFF	TGTGCCACTACGGACAGGACCGCTGAAGCTTTCTTT
TRBV24-1	TRBJ2-7	NA	once	CATRGTESYEQYF	TGTGCCACCCGAGGGACGGAAAGCTACGAGCAGTACTTC
TRBV30	TRBJ2-7	TRBD1	many	CAWSRQGALEQYF	TGTGCCTGGAGTCGGCAGGGGGCACTCGAGCAGTACTTC
TRBV7-8	TRBJ2-7	TRBD1	NA	CASSQIARTGPHEQYF	TGTGCCAGCAGCCAAATAGCCAGGACAGGGCCTCACGAGCAGTACTTC
TRBV19	TRBJ1-5	TRBD1	many	CASSMGDRANQPQHF	TGTGCCAGTAGTATGGGCGACAGGGCCAATCAGCCCCAGCATTTT
TRBV6-1	TRBJ2-7	TRBD1	once	CASSDTGGGRREQYF	TGTGCCAGCAGTGACACAGGGGGCGGACGACGGGAGCAGTACTTC
TRBV24-1	TRBJ1-2	NA	many	CATSDSTGYGYTF	TGTGCCACCAGTGACTCCACAGGCTATGGCTACACCTTC
TRBV11-3	TRBJ2-2	NA	few	CASSPTSITGELFF	TGTGCCAGCAGCCCGACTAGTATCACCGGGGAGCTGTTTTTT
TRBV7-8	TRBJ1-2	NA	many	CASSARQDPSYGYTF	TGTGCCAGCAGCGCTCGACAGGATCCGTCCTATGGCTACACCTTC
TRBV4-1	TRBJ1-1	TRBD1	NA	CASSQAGTGAKTEAFF	TGCGCCAGCAGCCAAGCGGGGACAGGGGCGAAAACTGAAGCTTTCTTT
TRBV28	TRBJ1-1	NA	NA	CASKGAWTANTEAFF	TGTGCCAGCAAGGGTGCCTGGACGGCGAACACTGAAGCTTTCTTT
TRBV6-1	TRBJ2-5	TRBD1	many	CASRPQGSVQGFETQYF	TGTGCCAGCAGGCCACAGGGGTCGGTCCAGGGGTTTGAGACCCAGTACTTC
TRBV6-5	TRBJ2-7	TRBD2	many	CASSYRGGRSGYEQYF	TGTGCCAGCAGTTACCGCGGGGGGAGGTCGGGTTACGAGCAGTACTTC
TRBV19	TRBJ1-5	TRBD1	many	CASSTTGGYNQPQHF	TGTGCCAGTAGTACTACAGGGGGTTACAATCAGCCCCAGCATTTT
TRBV20-1	TRBJ1-5	NA	many	CSARDGNHPQHF	TGCAGTGCTAGAGATGGAAACCACCCCCAGCATTTT
TRBV15	TRBJ2-5	TRBD2	NA	CATSTNLGPGLAFETQYF	TGTGCCACCAGCACAAACCTCGGTCCGGGACTAGCTTTCGAGACCCAGTACTTC
TRBV12-3/TRBV12-4	TRBJ1-3	NA	many	CASSLGGVNTIYF	TGTGCCAGCAGTTTGGGGGGTGTCAACACCATATATTTT
TRBV6-1	TRBJ1-2	NA	many	CASSQTGYGYTF	TGTGCCAGCAGCCAGACAGGCTATGGCTACACCTTC
TRBV28	TRBJ1-2	NA	many	CASSSTSTGPANYGYTF	TGTGCCAGCAGTTCTACCTCGACAGGCCCAGCTAACTATGGCTACACCTTC
TRBV30	TRBJ1-2	TRBD1	many	CAWSVQGVNYGYTF	TGTGCCTGGAGTGTTCAGGGGGTGAACTATGGCTACACCTTC
TRBV20-1	TRBJ1-5	NA	many	CSASNGNQPQHF	TGCAGTGCTAGTAACGGGAATCAGCCCCAGCATTTT
TRBV12-3/TRBV12-4	TRBJ1-3	NA	many	CASSLGRNSGNTIYF	TGTGCCAGCAGTTTAGGACGGAACTCTGGAAACACCATATATTTT
TRBV14	TRBJ2-6	NA	NA	CASSQDTASSGANVLTF	TGTGCCAGCAGCCAAGATACGGCTAGCTCTGGGGCCAACGTCCTGACTTTC
TRBV10-2	TRBJ1-1	NA	many	CASSEMGGAFF	TGCGCCAGCAGTGAGATGGGCGGAGCTTTCTTT
TRBV27	TRBJ2-7	NA	NA	CASSWMRADEQYF	TGTGCCAGCAGTTGGATGAGAGCGGACGAGCAGTACTTC
TRBV20-1	TRBJ2-5	TRBD1	many	CSARSDRVSETQYF	TGCAGTGCTAGGTCTGACAGGGTGAGCGAGACCCAGTACTTC
TRBV19	TRBJ2-1	TRBD2	NA	CASSKSLAGGGQFF	TGTGCCAGTAGCAAGTCCCTAGCGGGAGGGGGGCAGTTCTTC
TRBV7-2	TRBJ1-3	NA	many	CASSLQGSGNTIYF	TGTGCCAGCAGCCTACAGGGCTCTGGAAACACCATATATTTT
TRBV15	TRBJ2-2	NA	many	CATSRDPAGYGELFF	TGTGCCACCAGCAGAGATCCTGCAGGGTACGGGGAGCTGTTTTTT
TRBV7-8	TRBJ1-6	TRBD1	many	CASSLAGGRDSPLHF	TGTGCCAGCAGCTTAGCAGGGGGCCGAGATTCACCCCTCCACTTT
TRBV6-5	TRBJ1-2	NA	NA	CASSYSGQNYGYTF	TGTGCCAGCAGTTACTCCGGCCAGAACTATGGCTACACCTTC
TRBV10-3	TRBJ2-2	NA	many	CAISASAESHTGELFF	TGTGCCATCAGTGCATCAGCAGAGTCCCACACCGGGGAGCTGTTTTTT
TRBV6-2/TRBV6-3	TRBJ2-5	TRBD1	many	CASTRDRGRETQYF	TGTGCCAGCACCAGGGACAGGGGAAGGGAGACCCAGTACTTC
TRBV4-1	TRBJ1-2	NA	few	CASSQGYSYGYTF	TGCGCCAGCAGCCAAGGATACAGCTATGGCTACACCTTC
TRBV28	TRBJ1-2	NA	few	CASSSYGYTF	TGTGCCAGCAGTTCTTATGGCTACACCTTC
TRBV6-1	TRBJ2-7	TRBD2	many	CASRATSGSYEQYF	TGTGCCAGCAGGGCGACTAGCGGATCCTACGAGCAGTACTTC
TRBV30	TRBJ1-1	NA	NA	CAWSEGRANTEAFF	TGTGCCTGGAGTGAGGGTCGGGCTAACACTGAAGCTTTCTTT
TRBV6-2/TRBV6-3	TRBJ1-5	TRBD1	NA	CASSSTGDQPQPF	TGTGCCAGCAGTTCGACAGGGGATCAGCCCCAGCCTTTT